The rows below give T cell receptor beta chains drawn from one sample of a study of T cell responses to AZD1222 COVID-19 vaccine. Clones were read by immunoSEQ multiplex PCR, and TCRdb kept only the in-frame ones, dropping some. The sample has around 180,000 clones, more than 80% seen once. The sequenced sample was peripheral blood, obtained on day 0 of AZD1222 vaccination. The source of these receptors is an adult in good health. CDR3s include the opening cysteine and the closing phenylalanine or tryptophan. The D gene is left open where the match is weak. Size is stated for part of the rows, as once, few or many counts, or as a class when the clone is expanded.

CDR3 DNA,CDR3 protein,clone size,V gene,D gene,J gene
TGCGCCAGCAGCCAAGATCTAGTAAGATGGGACAGGGTCTACGAGCAGTACTTC,CASSQDLVRWDRVYEQYF,few,TRBV4-3,TRBD1,TRBJ2-7
TGTGCCAGCAGCCCTCTCCGAAGCATAGGGAAGGTGGCGACTAATGAAAAACTGTTTTTT,CASSPLRSIGKVATNEKLFF,-,TRBV3-1/TRBV3-2,-,TRBJ1-4
TGTGCCAGTATGAGTTATAGCAATCAGCCCCAGCATTTT,CASMSYSNQPQHF,-,TRBV28,-,TRBJ1-5
TGTGCCAGCAGCTTAAGTAGCGGGAGCACAGATACGCAGTATTTT,CASSLSSGSTDTQYF,-,TRBV7-2,TRBD2,TRBJ2-3
TGTGCCTGGAGTAAACTAAGGGGAGAGGGGCCCCAGCATTTT,CAWSKLRGEGPQHF,-,TRBV30,-,TRBJ1-5
TGTGCCAGCAGTATTCCTAGCGGGAGTGGCACCGGGGAGCTGTTTTTT,CASSIPSGSGTGELFF,-,TRBV28,TRBD2,TRBJ2-2
TGCGCCAGCAGCTCAGGGCCTGGAAACACCATATATTTT,CASSSGPGNTIYF,-,TRBV5-1,-,TRBJ1-3
TGTGCCAGCAGTGAAGTTGGGGGGGCCGGGGAGCTGTTTTTT,CASSEVGGAGELFF,-,TRBV6-1,TRBD2,TRBJ2-2
TGTGCCAGCTCAAAAGACAGCCAGAACACTGAAGCTTTCTTT,CASSKDSQNTEAFF,-,TRBV18,-,TRBJ1-1
TGTGCCTCTGGCGGAAGCGCGCTGAACACTGAAGCTTTCTTT,CASGGSALNTEAFF,-,TRBV10-3,-,TRBJ1-1
TGTGCCAGCAGCCTTTACCAAGAGACCCAGTACTTC,CASSLYQETQYF,-,TRBV3-1/TRBV3-2,-,TRBJ2-5
TGTGCCAGCAGCTTAGGACAGGGGGGAGCTGAGACCCAGTACTTC,CASSLGQGGAETQYF,-,TRBV6-5,TRBD1,TRBJ2-5
TGTGCCAGCAGACCTCAGGGGCGCGAGACCCAGTACTTC,CASRPQGRETQYF,-,TRBV3-1/TRBV3-2,-,TRBJ2-5
TGCGCCAGCAGCTCGGACAGGTATCAGCCCCAGCATTTT,CASSSDRYQPQHF,-,TRBV5-1,TRBD1,TRBJ1-5
TGTGCCAGCAGTTTTAGGGGGACACCGAATTCACCCCTCCACTTT,CASSFRGTPNSPLHF,few,TRBV28,-,TRBJ1-6
TGTGCCAGCAGCGTAGGTGAGCGGGGGGGCGGAATTGAGCAGTTCTTC,CASSVGERGGGIEQFF,-,TRBV9,TRBD2,TRBJ2-1
TGTGCCAGCAGCTTAGACGGGGGGCCAAACTATGGCTACACCTTC,CASSLDGGPNYGYTF,few,TRBV11-2,-,TRBJ1-2
TGCGCCAGCAGCCCCGACAGAGGAAACACCATATATTTT,CASSPDRGNTIYF,-,TRBV5-1,-,TRBJ1-3
TGTGCCAGCAGCAGCTCTAATAACGGGGAGCTGTTTTTT,CASSSSNNGELFF,once,TRBV21-1,-,TRBJ2-2
TGTGCCAGCAGTGAACTTGGGACAAAAGCTAATGAAAAACTGTTTTTT,CASSELGTKANEKLFF,-,TRBV6-1,-,TRBJ1-4
TGTGCCAGTAGTCCTCGGACTAGCTGGAACACCGGGGAGCTGTTTTTT,CASSPRTSWNTGELFF,-,TRBV19,TRBD2,TRBJ2-2
TGCGCCAGCAGCCAAGTAGGTTACGCTACTTTCTTCTATGGCTACACCTTC,CASSQVGYATFFYGYTF,-,TRBV4-1,-,TRBJ1-2
TGTGCCAGTAGCTGGGAGCCCGGGGGGGCGAACACCGGGGAGCTGTTTTTT,CASSWEPGGANTGELFF,-,TRBV19,TRBD2,TRBJ2-2
TGTGCCAGCAGTTTCGGTGGATCTGGGGCCAACGTCCTGACTTTC,CASSFGGSGANVLTF,-,TRBV27,-,TRBJ2-6
TGTGCCACCAGTGATGAAAGAGGGACCTATGGCTACACCTTC,CATSDERGTYGYTF,-,TRBV24-1,-,TRBJ1-2
TGTGCCAGCACATCTGCGTTTGCTAACATGAACACTGAAGCTTTCTTT,CASTSAFANMNTEAFF,-,TRBV28,-,TRBJ1-1
TGTGCCATCAGTGACGTCAGGGATAGCAATCAGCCCCAGCATTTT,CAISDVRDSNQPQHF,-,TRBV10-3,-,TRBJ1-5
TGTGCCAGCAGTTTAGAGACCCAGTACTTC,CASSLETQYF,-,TRBV28,-,TRBJ2-5
TGCAGCTTAGGCGGACAGGGCGGGGGCTACACCTTC,CSLGGQGGGYTF,-,TRBV29-1,TRBD1,TRBJ1-2
TGTGCCAGTAGTATAGGCAGGATCCGGCAGCCCCAGCATTTT,CASSIGRIRQPQHF,-,TRBV19,-,TRBJ1-5
TGTGCCAGCTCTCAACTAGCGGGAGGCGCCCCTGGCGAGCAGTACTTC,CASSQLAGGAPGEQYF,-,TRBV18,TRBD2,TRBJ2-7
TGTGCCAGCAGTTCCCTCGGACAGGGGGGGAATCAGCCCCAGCATTTT,CASSSLGQGGNQPQHF,-,TRBV28,TRBD1,TRBJ1-5
TGTGCCAGCACAGAAGTCCAGGGGGGCTTCTATGGCTACACCTTC,CASTEVQGGFYGYTF,-,TRBV6-5,TRBD1,TRBJ1-2
TGTGCCAGCCTGGGGCCTAGAGGGGGGTTTGTCAAAAACATTCAGTACTTC,CASLGPRGGFVKNIQYF,-,TRBV5-7,-,TRBJ2-4
TGCGCCAGTAAGCCGACCGGGGGTGACACAGATACGCAGTATTTT,CASKPTGGDTDTQYF,few,TRBV5-1,-,TRBJ2-3
TGTGCCAGCAGCTTCTCCCGGGACAAGGGGATCGAGCAGTACTTC,CASSFSRDKGIEQYF,-,TRBV7-2,-,TRBJ2-7
TGTGCCAGCAGGGCTAGCAGAAACACCGGGGAGCTGTTTTTT,CASRASRNTGELFF,-,TRBV6-5,-,TRBJ2-2
TGTGCCAGCAGCGCTACAGTGGGGACAGGTCCCCACGAGCAGTACTTC,CASSATVGTGPHEQYF,-,TRBV9,TRBD1,TRBJ2-7
TGTGCCAGTAGGGCCCTCCAGGGGGAAAAACTGTTTTTT,CASRALQGEKLFF,-,TRBV19,-,TRBJ1-4
TGTGCCAGCAGCTTAGCGGGCAGGAGCTCCTATAATTCACCCCTCCACTTT,CASSLAGRSSYNSPLHF,-,TRBV7-2,-,TRBJ1-6
TGTGCCAGCACCCACAGTACAACTAATGAAAAACTGTTTTTT,CASTHSTTNEKLFF,-,TRBV3-1/TRBV3-2,-,TRBJ1-4
TGTGCCAGCAGTTACGAGGGGCTTAATAATTCACCCCTCCACTTT,CASSYEGLNNSPLHF,-,TRBV6-5,-,TRBJ1-6
TGTGCCAGCAGCCAAGATCCATGGGGGGGGACGCGCACTGAATCTTTCTTT,CASSQDPWGGTRTESFF,-,TRBV4-2,-,TRBJ1-1
TGCGCCAGCAGCCAGTTGGGAAACACAGATACGCAGTATTTT,CASSQLGNTDTQYF,-,TRBV4-3,-,TRBJ2-3
TGTGCCAGCAGTTTACCGGCAGGGACTCCCCAAGAGACCCAGTACTTC,CASSLPAGTPQETQYF,-,TRBV28,-,TRBJ2-5
TGTGCCAGCGGCTCACCGGGACAGGGTTTAGATACGCAGTATTTT,CASGSPGQGLDTQYF,-,TRBV3-1/TRBV3-2,TRBD1,TRBJ2-3
TGTGCCTCCAATCCGCGCGACAGCCAAGAGACCCAGTACTTC,CASNPRDSQETQYF,-,TRBV30,-,TRBJ2-5
TGTGCCAGCAGCGTCGCCGTAAATCAGCCCCAGCATTTT,CASSVAVNQPQHF,-,TRBV27,-,TRBJ1-5
TGCGCCAGCAGCCAAGAACTGCGGACTGAAGCTTTCTTT,CASSQELRTEAFF,-,TRBV4-3,-,TRBJ1-1
TGTGCCAGCAGCCCCCCGTCTGGAAACACCATATATTTT,CASSPPSGNTIYF,-,TRBV7-9,-,TRBJ1-3
TGCGCCAGCAGCTCACAGGGGGCACGGGAGCAGTACTTC,CASSSQGAREQYF,-,TRBV5-1,TRBD1,TRBJ2-7
TGTGCCAGTAGTTTTAGGGCCAATCAGCCCCAGCATTTT,CASSFRANQPQHF,-,TRBV19,-,TRBJ1-5
TGTGCCAGCAGTTTGGTCAGTAATTCACCCCTCCACTTT,CASSLVSNSPLHF,-,TRBV12-3/TRBV12-4,-,TRBJ1-6
TGTGCCAGTAGTCGTACAGGGTTCGCGGAGCCCCAGCATTTT,CASSRTGFAEPQHF,-,TRBV19,-,TRBJ1-5
TGTGCCAGCAGTTACACGGTAGCGGGAGACGAAAAGCAGTTCTTC,CASSYTVAGDEKQFF,-,TRBV6-5,TRBD2,TRBJ2-1
TGTGCCAGCAGCGAAGGGACAGCTAATGAAAAACTGTTTTTT,CASSEGTANEKLFF,-,TRBV3-1/TRBV3-2,TRBD1,TRBJ1-4
TGTGCCAGCAGCCAATCCGGGACAGGGTATGGCTACACCTTC,CASSQSGTGYGYTF,-,TRBV3-1/TRBV3-2,TRBD1,TRBJ1-2
TGTGCCAGCAGCGTAGAGACGCGGGGCGCGGATAACTATGGCTACACCTTC,CASSVETRGADNYGYTF,-,TRBV9,-,TRBJ1-2
TGTGCCAGCAGCCAAGTCACCGAGCGGGCCACCGGGGAGCTGTTTTTT,CASSQVTERATGELFF,-,TRBV3-1/TRBV3-2,-,TRBJ2-2